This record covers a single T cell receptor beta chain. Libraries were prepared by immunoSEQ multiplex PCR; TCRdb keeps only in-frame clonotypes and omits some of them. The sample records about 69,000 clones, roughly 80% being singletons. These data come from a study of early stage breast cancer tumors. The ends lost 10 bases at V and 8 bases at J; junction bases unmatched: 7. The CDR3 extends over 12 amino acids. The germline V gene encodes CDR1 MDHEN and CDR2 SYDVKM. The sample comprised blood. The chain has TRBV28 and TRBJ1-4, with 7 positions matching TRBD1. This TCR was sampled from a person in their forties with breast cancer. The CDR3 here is CATGQRDEKLFF. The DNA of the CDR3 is TGTGCCACGGGACAGCGAGACGAAAAACTGTTTTTT.